One sample yielded the 21 T cell receptor beta chains listed below, sequenced in a study of T-cell memory formation after mild COVID-19. TCRdb re-called the 5' RACE reads through MiXCR, storing one row per CDR3 protein. The data contain tens of thousands of distinct CDR3 sequences, about 13% of them singletons. Input material: PBMCs or a T cell subset sorted from them (not recorded which). Source of these receptors: a man aged 18 to 29 who had mild COVID-19 (a few samples of this study predate the infection). Cell type and time point are not known.

This clonotype was picked up many times. The J gene is TRBJ2-3, the V gene TRBV29-1; D may be TRBD1 (5 bases). The CDR3 extends over 14 amino acids. Germline loops: CDR1 SQVTM, CDR2 ANQGSEA. The V and J ends lost 3 bases and 3 bases respectively, with 13 bases between them. This CDR3 is CSVDDSISTDTQYF. The CDR3 DNA sequence: TGCAGCGTTGACGACAGCATCTCAACAGATACGCAGTATTTT.

This clonotype has only a few counts. The chain carries TRBV7-9 and TRBJ2-2; D call uncertain. V lost 6 bases and J 0 bases, leaving 11 bases between the germline ends. CDR1 SEHNR and CDR2 FQNEAQ come from the germline V gene (reference sequence). This CDR3 spans 15 amino acids. For the CDR3, the DNA is TGTGCCAGCAGTTCCGTGCGTTCGAACACCGGGGAGCTGTTTTTT. Its protein is CASSSVRSNTGELFF.

This rearrangement joins TRBV12-3 or TRBV12-4 to TRBJ2-1, with a tentative D call TRBD2 (7 bases). CDR3 length equals 13 residues. V was clipped by 6 bases and J by 9 bases, with 15 bases between them. As DNA, the CDR3 is TGTGCCAGCAGCTGGGGGGGCACGATTGAGCAGTTCTTC. This encodes CASSWGGTIEQFF.

This clonotype was detected ten times or more. The J gene is TRBJ2-2, the V gene TRBV7-2, with D maybe TRBD2 (5 bases). Trimming removed 5 bases from V and 1 base from J, with 11 bases in between. The germline V gene has CDR1 SGHTA and CDR2 FQGNSA. The CDR3 spans 15 residues. The CDR3 region is CASSRGPGNTGELFF. The DNA for the CDR3 is TGTGCCAGCAGCAGAGGGCCAGGGAACACCGGGGAGCTGTTTTTT.

DNA of the CDR3: TGTGCCAGCAGCTTTAGCGTGGCTGGGGCCAACGTCCTGACTTTC. It translates to CASSFSVAGANVLTF. V is TRBV7-2 and J is TRBJ2-6, with D possibly being TRBD2 (5 bases). The germline V gene encodes CDR1 SGHTA and CDR2 FQGNSA. V lost 3 bases and J lost 2, with 8 bases in between. The CDR3 covers 15 residues.

This clonotype was picked up many times. The chain uses TRBV7-6 and TRBJ2-1; TRBD1 might be the D (6 bases). Per the germline V gene, CDR1 is SGHVS and CDR2 is FNYEAQ. This CDR3 region has 14 residues. V lost 2 bases to trimming and J lost 3 bases, with 8 bases between them. The chain's CDR3 is CASSLKDSYNEQFF. The CDR3 region has the DNA TGTGCCAGCAGCTTAAAGGACAGCTACAATGAGCAGTTCTTC.

This clonotype was found a few times. The chain links TRBV6-6 to TRBJ1-5; D ambiguous. CDR3 size: 14 residues. V gave up 8 bases and J gave up 0 bases, with 11 bases separating them. CDR1 MNHNY and CDR2 SVGAGI come from the germline V gene (reference sequence). The DNA of the CDR3 is TGTGCCAGCGGACCCTCGGATAGCAATCAGCCCCAGCATTTT. The encoded protein is CASGPSDSNQPQHF.

This chain connects TRBV7-3 to TRBJ2-1, with 10 bases matching TRBD1. V shed 5 bases, J shed 5 bases, and the junction held 6 bases outside the gene matches. There are 15 residues in the CDR3. Germline V gives CDR1 SGHTA, CDR2 FQGTGA. The CDR3 spells CASSPTGQGHNEQFF. CDR3 bases: TGTGCCAGCAGCCCGACGGGACAGGGGCACAATGAGCAGTTCTTC.

The CDR3 sequence is CASSEGTQLLATNEKLFF. Here the CDR3 DNA reads TGTGCCAGCAGTGAGGGGACACAACTACTTGCAACTAATGAAAAACTGTTTTTT. The chain couples TRBV6-1 to TRBJ1-4, with D possibly being TRBD1 (6 bases). CDR1 and CDR2 (germline): MNHNS, SASEGT. The CDR3 totals 18 residues. V lost 3 bases to trimming and J lost 0 bases, with 17 bases between them.

This clonotype was counted a few times. The CDR3 is CASSHNTGELFF. The DNA of the CDR3 is TGTGCCAGCAGTCACAACACCGGGGAGCTGTTTTTT. The gene calls are TRBV6-2 or TRBV6-3 and TRBJ2-2; D gene ambiguous. V shed 5 bases and J shed 2 bases, with 3 bases lying between them. The germline CDR1 and CDR2 sequences are MNHEY and SVGEGT. This CDR3 spans 12 amino acids.

The chain links TRBV12-3 or TRBV12-4 to TRBJ1-4; no definite D call. The CDR3 totals 12 residues. Trimming took 6 bases from V and 16 from J, leaving 18 bases between them. The CDR3 reads CASSPKLSPEFF. The CDR3 nucleotides are TGTGCCAGCAGCCCCAAACTGAGTCCGGAGTTTTTT.

The sample holds a few counts of this clonotype. The chain recombines TRBV7-8 with TRBJ2-7; the match to TRBD2 covers 11 bases. V dropped 5 bases and J dropped 6; count of bases not matched to a gene: 18. This CDR3 is 18 amino acids long. Per the germline V gene, CDR1 is SGHVS and CDR2 is FQNEAQ. CDR3 DNA: TGTGCCAGCAGCGGTAGGGTCCTAGCGGGGGGCCCAGACGGCGAGCAGTACTTC. This codes for CASSGRVLAGGPDGEQYF.

This clonotype was seen a few times. The chain combines TRBV21-1 with TRBJ2-7; the table's TRBD1 call for D was not verified on the DNA. TRBV21-1 is termed a pseudogene. The CDR3 consists of 18 residues. The CDR3 protein is CASSTPTGSGLSSYEQYV. CDR3 nucleotide sequence: TGTGCCAGCAGCACCCCAACTGGGTCCGGGTTGAGCTCCTACGAGCAGTACGTC.

This clonotype has a handful of counts. The J gene is TRBJ2-2, the V gene TRBV29-1; D unclear. The germline V gene encodes CDR1 SQVTM and CDR2 ANQGSEA. The V gene lost 4 bases and the J gene lost 0 bases, with 6 bases spanning the gap. This CDR3 comprises 13 residues. The CDR3 reads CSVVDANTGELFF. As DNA, the CDR3 is TGCAGCGTTGTGGATGCGAACACCGGGGAGCTGTTTTTT.

J is TRBJ2-6 and V is TRBV6-1; 9 nucleotides align to TRBD1. Germline lookup yields CDR1 MNHNS and CDR2 SASEGT. The trim removed 2 bases at V and 3 bases at J, leaving 8 bases unmatched. The CDR3 extends over 18 amino acids. CDR3 coding DNA: TGTGCCAGCAGTGAAAGGGACAGGGTTCATAGTGGGGCCAACGTCCTGACTTTC. The encoded protein is CASSERDRVHSGANVLTF.

This clonotype occurred a few times. The chain combines TRBV7-2 with TRBJ2-1; the match to TRBD2 covers 7 bases. V was pared by 2 bases and J by 7 bases, with 5 bases of the junction left unmatched. Germline V gives CDR1 SGHTA, CDR2 FQGNSA. The CDR3 is 14 residues long. In DNA form, the CDR3 reads TGTGCCAGCAGCTTATACCTGGGGGGGAATGAGCAGTTCTTC. It is translated as CASSLYLGGNEQFF.

The CDR3 DNA reads as TGTGCCAGCAGGTCGACAGGACAAACTGAAGCTTTCTTT. Its protein is CASRSTGQTEAFF. This chain connects TRBV7-9 to TRBJ1-1; tentatively, D is TRBD1 (6 bases). The CDR3 sequence is 13 residues long. Trimming pared 6 bases from V and 5 bases from J, leaving 13 bases between. The germline V gene has CDR1 SEHNR and CDR2 FQNEAQ (reference sequence).

This clonotype appeared a few times. The V gene is TRBV27, the J gene TRBJ2-3, with D perhaps matching TRBD1 (5 bases). The germline V gene encodes CDR1 MNHEY and CDR2 SMNVEV (reference sequence). This CDR3 spans 13 amino acids. Trimming took 6 bases from V and 4 from J, leaving 11 bases between them. CDR3 residues: CASRGVIADTQYF. CDR3 in DNA: TGTGCCAGCAGAGGGGTTATCGCAGATACGCAGTATTTT.

This chain joins TRBV7-2 and TRBJ1-1; D ambiguous. Germline values: CDR1 SGHTA, CDR2 FQGNSA. Deletions cut 2 bases from V and 4 bases from J, with 2 bases between. This CDR3 is built from 11 residues. The CDR3 nucleotides read TGTGCCAGCAGCTTACTCACTGAAGCTTTCTTT. It translates to CASSLLTEAFF.

This clonotype appeared many times. The chain links TRBV27 to TRBJ2-7; D not resolved. V was clipped by 2 bases and J by 6 bases, with 11 bases between them. The germline CDR1 and CDR2 sequences are MNHEY and SMNVEV (reference sequence). The CDR3 runs to 13 residues. CDR3 region: CASSLGLLGEQYF. CDR3 sequence (DNA): TGTGCCAGCAGTTTAGGGCTTTTGGGCGAGCAGTACTTC.

V usage is TRBV6-5 and J usage is TRBJ2-1; the D gene is possibly TRBD1 (7 bases). V was cut by 11 bases and J by 5 bases, with 10 bases left in between. CDR3 size: 11 residues. Germline V lookup: CDR1 MNHEY, CDR2 SVGAGI. CDR3 residues: CAARGDNEQFF. The CDR3 DNA follows: TGTGCCGCCAGGGGGGACAATGAGCAGTTCTTC.